This T cell receptor beta chain was documented in a study of blood T cell repertoires in COVID-19. The table came from immunoSEQ multiplex PCR; TCRdb's copy has only in-frame clones and leaves some out. The sample records roughly 190,000 clones, 76% being singletons. In terms of age and location, participants ranged from roughly 18 to 90 years and lived in about 25 US areas. Germline lookup yields CDR1 MNHEY and CDR2 SMNVEV (reference sequence). CDR3 length equals 16 residues. Unmatched junction bases numbered 6, after V lost 4 bases and J lost 3 bases. This clonotype originated in a woman aged 45 to 65 with acute COVID-19. The rearrangement joins TRBV27 to TRBJ2-2; 9 nucleotides line up with TRBD1. Sequenced input: PBMCs or T cells enriched from blood (not recorded which). The CDR3 region is CASSSPGQGYTGELFF. The CDR3 DNA follows: TGTGCCAGCAGTTCCCCGGGACAGGGTTACACCGGGGAGCTGTTTTTT.